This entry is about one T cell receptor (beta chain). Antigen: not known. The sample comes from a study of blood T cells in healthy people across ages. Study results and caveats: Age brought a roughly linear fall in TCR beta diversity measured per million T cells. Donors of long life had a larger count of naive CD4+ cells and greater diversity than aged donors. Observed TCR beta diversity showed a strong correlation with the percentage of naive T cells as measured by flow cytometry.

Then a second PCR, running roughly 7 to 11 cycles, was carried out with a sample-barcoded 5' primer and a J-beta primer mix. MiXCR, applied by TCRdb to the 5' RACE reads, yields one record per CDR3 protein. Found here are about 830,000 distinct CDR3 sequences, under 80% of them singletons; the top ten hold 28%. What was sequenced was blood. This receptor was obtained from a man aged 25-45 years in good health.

As DNA, the CDR3 is TGCAGCGGTACCGGGACAGGGGGCACCTACGAGCAGTACTTC. Its translation: CSGTGTGGTYEQYF. The rearrangement joins TRBV29-1 to TRBJ2-7; 12 bases map to TRBD1. Germline V gene sequence: CDR1 SQVTM, CDR2 ANQGSEA. V dropped 7 bases and J dropped 2; count of bases not matched to a gene: 6. CDR3 length: 14 residues.